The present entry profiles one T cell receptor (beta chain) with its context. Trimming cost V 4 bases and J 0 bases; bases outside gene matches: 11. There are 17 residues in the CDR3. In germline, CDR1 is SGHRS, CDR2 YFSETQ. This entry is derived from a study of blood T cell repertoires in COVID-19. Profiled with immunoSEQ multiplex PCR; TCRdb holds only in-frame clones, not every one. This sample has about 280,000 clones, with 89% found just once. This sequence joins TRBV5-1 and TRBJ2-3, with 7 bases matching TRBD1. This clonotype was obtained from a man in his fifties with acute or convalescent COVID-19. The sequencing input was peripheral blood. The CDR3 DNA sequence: TGCGCCAGCAGCCACGGGACAGTCCAGTCTAGCACAGATACGCAGTATTTT. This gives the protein CASSHGTVQSSTDTQYF. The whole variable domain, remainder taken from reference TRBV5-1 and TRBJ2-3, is KAGVTQTPRYLIKTRGQQVTLSCSPISGHRSVSWYQQTPGQGLQFLFEYFSETQRNKGNFPGRFSGRQFSNSRSEMNVSTLELGDSALYLCASSHGTVQSSTDTQYFGPGTRLTVL.